Sequencing of this T cell receptor (beta chain) was carried out in a study of blood T cell repertoires in COVID-19. Study overall: Material from acute and convalescent COVID-19 was sourced from the United States, Italy and Spain. Sources were T cells, B-cell-depleted T cells, or PBMCs; the material itself was cDNA or gDNA.

Trimming removed 2 bases from V and 9 bases from J; junction bases left unmatched: 8. This CDR3 comprises 14 residues. Germline CDR1 and CDR2: GTSNPN and SVGIG (reference sequence). Methods used by the authors: Counts of nucleated cells, estimated from reference gene primer amplification, were obtained. Here immunoSEQ multiplex PCR was the method, and the copy in TCRdb shows in-frame clones only, minus some. Clone size and V and J calls were adopted from that table, with D and trimming inferred from the DNA. The sample consists of 50,000 or so clones, approximately 85% of them appearing once. This sequence was found in a woman aged 80 or over with acute or convalescent COVID-19. The V call is TRBV30, the J call TRBJ2-1; 9 bases are shared with TRBD1. The sample consisted of peripheral blood. CDR3 in DNA: TGTGCCTGGAGTAGGACAGGGGTATCGATTGAGCAGTTCTTC. Amino acids: CAWSRTGVSIEQFF.